One T cell receptor (beta chain) is described in this entry. This record belongs to a study of T cell repertoires in cytomegalovirus infection. TCRdb passed the reads through MiXCR, listing each CDR3 protein once. The sample lists approximately 190,000 distinct CDR3 sequences; approximately 9.6% were seen once. V shed 2 bases and J shed 7 bases, with 8 bases lying between them. The CDR3 runs to 12 residues. This sequence joins TRBV12-3 or TRBV12-4 and TRBJ1-1; D call uncertain. The sample comprised PBMCs. The receptor's source is a human donor in good health (CMV status not recorded). Some clones in this sample may be carry-over from other donors' samples. CDR3 sequence (DNA): TGTGCCAGCAGTTTAACTTACCGTGAAGCTTTCTTT. Its translation is CASSLTYREAFF.